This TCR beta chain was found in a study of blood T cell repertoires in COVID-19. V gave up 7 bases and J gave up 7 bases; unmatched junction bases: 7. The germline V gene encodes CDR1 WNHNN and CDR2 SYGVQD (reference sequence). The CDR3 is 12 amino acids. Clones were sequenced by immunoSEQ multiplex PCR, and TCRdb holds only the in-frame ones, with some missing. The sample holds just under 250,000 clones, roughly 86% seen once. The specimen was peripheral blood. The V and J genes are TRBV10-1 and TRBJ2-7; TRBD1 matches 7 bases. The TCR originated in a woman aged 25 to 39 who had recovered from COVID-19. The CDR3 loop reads CASTDRVGEQYF. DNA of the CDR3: TGCGCCAGCACTGACAGGGTGGGAGAGCAGTACTTC.